One sample yielded the 32 T cell receptor beta chains listed below, sequenced in a study of T cell responses to AZD1222 COVID-19 vaccine (dated by TCRdb to the early 2020s). Receptor libraries were prepared by the immunoSEQ multiplex PCR assay. The immuneACCESS repertoire file appears here via TCRdb, limited to in-frame rearrangements. These files lack a portion of the clones; in checked studies, under half of the deficit traces to unresolved V genes, and the cause of the others is not known. Here the sample has 100,000 to 120,000 clones; 82% occur a single time. 4% to 6% of the sample lies in the top ten. This specimen's time point label, interpreted: baseline before first vaccination. The sample consisted of peripheral blood, taken on day 0 of AZD1222 vaccination. These receptor sequences come from an adult in good health.

This chain links TRBV4-2 with TRBJ2-5; 9 bases fit TRBD2. The CDR3 runs to 18 residues. The germline V gene has CDR1 LGHNA and CDR2 YNFKEQ. Trimming removed 5 bases from V and 4 bases from J; junction bases left unmatched: 17. CDR3 region: CASSSRSTSGPHGETQYF. CDR3 in DNA: TGTGCCAGCAGCTCTCGATCGACTAGCGGTCCCCACGGAGAGACCCAGTACTTC.

V and J are TRBV2 and TRBJ1-1; no definite D call. CDR3 length: 12 amino acids. The V end lost 3 bases, the J end lost 1 base, and 3 bases lay between the germline ends. The V gene's germline CDR1 is SNHLY and CDR2 FYNNEI. The CDR3 loop reads CASSDPNTEAFF. Written as DNA, the CDR3 is TGTGCCAGCAGTGATCCGAACACTGAAGCTTTCTTT.

This chain connects TRBV3-1 (or the pseudogene TRBV3-2) to TRBJ2-3; 8 nucleotides line up with TRBD2. Trimming removed 4 bases from V and 4 bases from J; junction bases left unmatched: 4. The CDR3 is 14 amino acids. Germline lookup yields CDR1 LGHDT and CDR2 YNNKEL (reference sequence). CDR3 bases: TGTGCCAGCAGCCCTCGGGGGGGTCCAGATACGCAGTATTTT. It encodes CASSPRGGPDTQYF.

The gene calls are TRBV4-3 and TRBJ1-1; TRBD1 matches at 7 bases. The V segment lost 0 bases and the J segment 4 bases; nucleotides outside the gene matches: 5. CDR1 is LGHNA, CDR2 YSLEER, per germline. This CDR3 is built from 15 residues. In nucleotides, the CDR3 is TGCGCCAGCAGCCAAGACGACAGGGCCGGCACTGAAGCTTTCTTT. Protein: CASSQDDRAGTEAFF.

This chain connects TRBV11-1 to TRBJ2-7; 8 bases match TRBD2. The CDR3 consists of 16 residues. The germline V gene has CDR1 SGHAT and CDR2 FQDESV (reference sequence). V shed 5 bases, J shed 2 bases, and the junction held 11 bases outside the gene matches. The CDR3 loop is CASSPRGGSGAYEQYF. The CDR3 nucleotides are TGTGCCAGCAGCCCAAGAGGTGGTAGCGGGGCCTACGAGCAGTACTTC.

The CDR3 sequence: CASSQDKGARGSPLHF. In DNA, the CDR3 is TGCGCCAGCAGCCAAGATAAGGGGGCCCGAGGTTCACCCCTCCACTTT. V gene TRBV4-1 combines with J gene TRBJ1-6, with TRBD1 matching 7 bases. The CDR3 spans 16 residues. Looked up from germline, CDR1 is MGHRA and CDR2 is YSYEKL. Germline trimming cut 0 bases from V and 9 bases from J; bases unmatched to any gene: 8.

The V and J genes are TRBV6-1 and TRBJ2-7; D gene unclear. This CDR3 comprises 12 residues. Germline V gene sequence: CDR1 MNHNS, CDR2 SASEGT. V was shortened by 0 bases and J by 4 bases, with 4 bases between the two germline ends. As DNA, the CDR3 is TGTGCCAGCAGTGAAGCCAGTTACGAGCAGTACTTC. This encodes CASSEASYEQYF.

The gene calls are TRBV24-1 and TRBJ1-1; TRBD1 matches 7 bases. V lost 9 bases, J lost 5 bases, and 17 bases stayed unmatched. The CDR3 has 16 residues. Germline V CDR1 and CDR2: KGHDR, SFDVKD. CDR3 sequence: CATPGEGGGGETEAFF. CDR3 DNA sequence: TGTGCCACCCCTGGCGAGGGAGGAGGGGGCGAGACTGAAGCTTTCTTT.

The genes are TRBV13 and TRBJ2-1; 8 nucleotides match TRBD2. The CDR3 loop spans 13 amino acids. Germline V gives CDR1 PRHDT, CDR2 FYEKMQ (reference sequence). The junction had 2 bases not matched to a gene; V was cut back by 5 bases and J by 5 bases. The CDR3 DNA sequence: TGTGCCAGCAGCCGCGGGGGGCACAATGAGCAGTTCTTC. Its protein product is CASSRGGHNEQFF.

The chain joins TRBV7-9 to TRBJ2-5; D is possibly TRBD1 (5 bases). V dropped 0 bases and J dropped 4 bases, with 9 bases sitting between them. This CDR3 spans 14 amino acids. Germline CDR1 and CDR2: SEHNR and FQNEAQ (reference sequence). DNA for the CDR3: TGTGCCAGCAGCTTAGCAGGGGTAGGAGAGACCCAGTACTTC. Its protein is CASSLAGVGETQYF.

The gene calls are TRBV7-6 and TRBJ2-2, with 10 bases identical to TRBD2. The CDR3 runs 15 residues. Trimming removed 1 base from V and 7 bases from J; junction bases left unmatched: 3. Per the germline V gene, CDR1 is SGHVS and CDR2 is FNYEAQ. The CDR3 here is CASSLVGLASGELFF. The CDR3 bases are TGTGCCAGCAGCTTAGTGGGACTAGCGAGCGGGGAGCTGTTTTTT. The full variable domain, its missing parts supplied by reference TRBV7-6 and TRBJ2-2, is GAGVSQSPRYKVTKRGQDVALRCDPISGHVSLYWYRQALGQGPEFLTYFNYEAQQDKSGLPNDRFSAERPEGSISTLTIQRTEQRDSAMYRCASSLVGLASGELFFGEGSRLTVL.

This chain joins TRBV6-5 and TRBJ1-1; D not resolved. The CDR3 consists of 12 residues. Trimming took off 7 bases at V and 1 base at J, with 7 bases between the two ends. Looked up from germline, CDR1 is MNHEY and CDR2 is SVGAGI. The CDR3 DNA sequence: TGTGCCAGCACATCAGGGAACACTGAAGCTTTCTTT. Translated: CASTSGNTEAFF.

V gene TRBV2 combines with J gene TRBJ1-4; no firm D call. This CDR3 region has 14 residues. V was shortened by 8 bases and J by 5 bases, with 15 bases between the two germline ends. Germline lookup yields CDR1 SNHLY and CDR2 FYNNEI. The DNA for the CDR3 is TGTGCCAGCCTCCTTGGCCCTGGAAATGAAAAACTGTTTTTT. Amino acid sequence: CASLLGPGNEKLFF.

V usage is TRBV5-1 and J usage is TRBJ2-3; TRBD2 aligns across 11 bases. J gave up 3 bases and V 3 bases, and 6 bases lay outside the gene matches. CDR3 length equals 16 residues. Germline V lookup: CDR1 SGHRS, CDR2 YFSETQ. The CDR3 spells CASSWVAGGQTDTQYF. The CDR3 DNA reads TGCGCCAGCAGCTGGGTAGCGGGGGGGCAGACAGATACGCAGTATTTT.

There are a few counts of this clone. The chain links TRBV27 to TRBJ1-2; D is perhaps TRBD1 (6 bases). The CDR3 covers 18 residues. The germline V gene encodes CDR1 MNHEY and CDR2 SMNVEV (reference sequence). V was trimmed by 2 bases and J by 5 bases, leaving 24 bases between them. CDR3 in amino acids: CASSLAPGGGGGSYGYTF. The CDR3 DNA is TGTGCCAGCAGTTTAGCCCCTGGGGGGGGCGGTGGGTCTTATGGCTACACCTTC.

This chain connects TRBV4-2 to TRBJ2-5; 11 nucleotides match TRBD2. V lost 1 base, J lost 2 bases, and 9 bases stayed unmatched. The CDR3 totals 18 residues. Germline CDR1 is LGHNA and CDR2 is YNFKEQ. The CDR3 DNA sequence: TGTGCCAGCAGCCAAGGGAGCTGGGCTAGCGGGGGGCAAGAGACCCAGTACTTC. This gives the protein CASSQGSWASGGQETQYF.

The rearrangement uses TRBV12-3 or TRBV12-4 and TRBJ1-2, with a tentative D call TRBD1 (5 bases). The CDR3 is made up of 13 amino acids. The V gene lost 4 bases and the J gene lost 7 bases, with 13 bases spanning the gap. DNA of the CDR3: TGTGCCAGCAGTTCTACCCCGCAGGGTGGCTACACCTTC. As protein: CASSSTPQGGYTF.

The genes are TRBV5-1 and TRBJ2-7, with D possibly TRBD1 on 5 matching bases. The CDR3 length is 15 residues. The V end lost 4 bases, the J end lost 1 base, and 15 bases lay between the germline ends. The V gene's germline CDR1 is SGHRS and CDR2 YFSETQ. The CDR3 loop reads CASSPSTGLSYEQYF. The CDR3 bases are TGCGCCAGCAGCCCATCCACAGGCCTTTCCTACGAGCAGTACTTC.

This clone was detected once. The rearrangement links TRBV5-1 to TRBJ2-3; D not certain. CDR1 is SGHRS and CDR2 is YFSETQ in the germline V gene. The CDR3 is 14 amino acids. V lost 0 bases and J lost 5, with 10 bases in between. CDR3 coding DNA: TGCGCCAGCAGCTTGGACTATCCGGGAGATACGCAGTATTTT. Its protein product is CASSLDYPGDTQYF.

The chain carries TRBV7-9 and TRBJ1-2; D uncertain. Germline CDR1 and CDR2: SEHNR and FQNEAQ (reference sequence). Trimming removed 7 bases from V and 2 bases from J, with 17 bases in between. The CDR3 totals 15 residues. DNA for the CDR3: TGTGCCAGCACCACCCCCATTGGTTTAAACTATGGCTACACCTTC. Encoded protein: CASTTPIGLNYGYTF.

This sequence joins TRBV7-2 and TRBJ2-3; 10 bases fit TRBD2. Germline V CDR1 and CDR2: SGHTA, FQGNSA. V gave up 0 bases and J gave up 4 bases; unmatched junction bases: 7. The CDR3 is made up of 17 amino acids. CDR3 sequence reads: CASSLARAGGPADTQYF. The CDR3 coding sequence is TGTGCCAGCAGCTTAGCAAGAGCGGGGGGGCCGGCAGATACGCAGTATTTT.

The gene calls are TRBV4-1 and TRBJ1-4, with a weak D call TRBD1 (5 bases). The V gene lost 2 bases and the J gene lost 8 bases, with 18 bases spanning the gap. Germline values: CDR1 MGHRA, CDR2 YSYEKL. The CDR3 contains 16 residues. The CDR3 bases are TGCGCCAGCAGCCAAATATCTGGAGGGGTTCAGGAAAAACTGTTTTTT. It is translated as CASSQISGGVQEKLFF.

This chain uses TRBV7-3 with TRBJ1-6, with 9 bases identical to TRBD1. Trimming took 5 bases from V and 9 from J; bases not matched to a gene: 2. The CDR3 is 13 residues long. CDR1 and CDR2 (germline): SGHTA, FQGTGA. The CDR3 region has the DNA TGTGCCAGCAGCCGGACAGGGGCTTCACCCCTCCACTTT. Translating gives CASSRTGASPLHF. The variable domain in full, completed from reference TRBV7-3 and TRBJ1-6, reads GAGVSQTPSNKVTEKGKYVELRCDPISGHTALYWYRQSLGQGPEFLIYFQGTGAADDSGLPNDRFFAVRPEGSVSTLKIQRTERGDSAVYLCASSRTGASPLHFGNGTRLTVT.

The chain recombines TRBV7-9 with TRBJ1-2; tentative D call: TRBD1 (6 bases). Germline lookup yields CDR1 SEHNR and CDR2 FQNEAQ (reference sequence). The CDR3 loop spans 13 amino acids. The V end lost 2 bases, the J end lost 7 bases, and 11 bases lay between the germline ends. As DNA, the CDR3 is TGTGCCAGCAGCTTATCGGGGGCGGTTGGCTACACCTTC. It is translated as CASSLSGAVGYTF.

This sequence joins TRBV7-9 and TRBJ2-3; D gene uncertain. V lost 5 bases to trimming and J lost 6 bases, with 12 bases between them. CDR3 length: 13 amino acids. The germline gives CDR1 SEHNR, CDR2 FQNEAQ (reference sequence). CDR3 protein: CASSSPIRDTQYF. The CDR3, as DNA: TGTGCCAGCAGCAGCCCCATACGGGATACGCAGTATTTT.

The CDR3 protein is CASRLNTEAFF. DNA of the CDR3: TGTGCCAGCAGGCTGAACACTGAAGCTTTCTTT. V gene TRBV6-6 combines with J gene TRBJ1-1, with D unclear. V was clipped by 6 bases and J by 0 bases, with 2 bases between them. Germline V gene sequence: CDR1 MNHNY, CDR2 SVGAGI (reference sequence). The CDR3 is 11 amino acids.

The V gene is TRBV27, the J gene TRBJ1-6, with D possibly being TRBD1 (6 bases). The CDR3 extends over 16 amino acids. V was pared by 1 base and J by 7 bases, with 14 bases between. Germline V gene lookup returns CDR1 MNHEY and CDR2 SMNVEV (reference sequence). The CDR3 loop reads CASSLWAGAGNSPLHF. CDR3 sequence (DNA): TGTGCCAGCAGTTTATGGGCAGGGGCCGGGAATTCACCCCTCCACTTT.

The chain recombines TRBV7-2 with TRBJ1-4; perhaps TRBD1 as D (6 bases). V was pared by 5 bases and J by 4 bases, with 17 bases between. The CDR3 spans 16 residues. Germline V CDR1 and CDR2: SGHTA, FQGNSA. The CDR3 region has the DNA TGTGCCAGCAGCACCACCGAAACAGGGTTTAATGAAAAACTGTTTTTT. Its protein is CASSTTETGFNEKLFF. The full variable domain, with the rest looked up from reference TRBV7-2 and TRBJ1-4, is GAGVSQSPSNKVTEKGKDVELRCDPISGHTALYWYRQSLGQGLEFLIYFQGNSAPDKSGLPSDRFSAERTGGSVSTLTIQRTQQEDSAVYLCASSTTETGFNEKLFFGSGTQLSVL.

This clone has just a few counts. V and J are TRBV5-8 and TRBJ1-2; no reliable D call. Germline CDR1 is SGHTS and CDR2 is YDEGEE. V shed 3 bases and J shed 2 bases, with 5 bases lying between them. CDR3 length: 12 residues. The CDR3 DNA sequence: TGTGCCAGCAGCTATGAAAACTATGGCTACACCTTC. Translated: CASSYENYGYTF.

J is TRBJ2-3 and V is TRBV9, with unresolved D. Trimming cost V 0 bases and J 2 bases, with 10 bases left between them. Germline CDR1 SGDLS, CDR2 YYNGEE. This CDR3 spans 15 amino acids. CDR3 nucleotide sequence: TGTGCCAGCAGCGTAGGGGCAGGTTACACAGATACGCAGTATTTT. It is translated as CASSVGAGYTDTQYF.

The V and J genes are TRBV4-2 and TRBJ1-1; 9 bases map to TRBD1. Germline-derived CDR1 and CDR2 are LGHNA and YNFKEQ. This CDR3 spans 13 amino acids. J lost 6 bases, V lost 6 bases, and 5 bases had no gene match. CDR3 in DNA: TGTGCCAGCAGACCTAACAGGGGGCCTGAAGCTTTCTTT. It translates to CASRPNRGPEAFF.

The chain combines TRBV5-8 with TRBJ2-3; perhaps TRBD2 as D (6 bases). CDR3 size: 13 residues. Looked up from germline, CDR1 is SGHTS and CDR2 is YDEGEE. The V end was cut by 7 bases, the J end by 5 bases, with 14 bases between. The CDR3 reads CASLGGPRDTQYF. The DNA for the CDR3 is TGTGCCAGCCTCGGGGGACCGCGAGATACGCAGTATTTT.